Below, 6 T cell receptor beta chains from the same sample are listed, as sequenced in a study of T cells and Merkel cell carcinoma outcomes. Assay: immunoSEQ multiplex PCR; the TCRdb copy retains only in-frame clones and omits some. Here the sample spans 10,000 or so clones, roughly 95% being singletons. The sequencing sample was made of tumor tissue from Merkel cell carcinoma. Every receptor here comes from a human donor with Merkel cell carcinoma.

The chain uses TRBV18 and TRBJ2-3; D not certain. Deletions cut 2 bases from V and 3 bases from J, with 6 bases between. The germline V gene has CDR1 KGHSH and CDR2 LQKENI. The CDR3 runs to 13 residues. CDR3 sequence reads: CASSPYETDTQYF. The CDR3 nucleotides are TGTGCCAGCTCACCATACGAAACAGATACGCAGTATTTT.

This clone has just one count. This chain joins TRBV6-5 and TRBJ2-7, with 9 bases lining up with TRBD1. Germline trimming cut 6 bases from V and 3 bases from J; bases unmatched to any gene: 6. This CDR3 comprises 14 residues. Germline V CDR1 and CDR2: MNHEY, SVGAGI. As DNA, the CDR3 is TGTGCCAGCAGCTACCGGGGACAGGGCTACGAGCAGTACTTC. This translates into CASSYRGQGYEQYF.

The chain employs TRBV18 and TRBJ1-5; a weak D match, TRBD1 (6 bases). V shed 3 bases and J shed 4 bases, with 13 bases lying between them. This CDR3 has 15 amino acids. Germline CDR1 and CDR2: KGHSH and LQKENI. CDR3 nucleotide sequence: TGTGCCAGCTCACCGGGGACAAGTACAAATCAGCCCCAGCATTTT. Its translation: CASSPGTSTNQPQHF.

The rearrangement joins TRBV5-1 to TRBJ2-7; 7 bases map to TRBD1. CDR3 length: 15 residues. V lost 4 bases, J lost 9 bases, and 16 bases stayed unmatched. Germline V gene sequence: CDR1 SGHRS, CDR2 YFSETQ. CDR3 DNA sequence: TGCGCCAGCAGCCGCCGGCCGGGACAGCCAGCCGTGCAGTACTTC. This sequence encodes CASSRRPGQPAVQYF.

The chain carries TRBV7-2 and TRBJ1-2; 9 nucleotides match TRBD1. In germline, CDR1 is SGHTA, CDR2 FQGNSA. The CDR3 runs to 14 residues. V trimming: 5 bases; J trimming: 7 bases; junction bases outside the gene matches: 8. CDR3 sequence (DNA): TGTGCCAGCAGCGTCGACAGGGGGAAGGGTGGCTACACCTTC. Amino acid sequence: CASSVDRGKGGYTF.

The chain combines TRBV7-9 with TRBJ2-7; 10 positions agree with TRBD1. With 4 bases clipped from V and 6 bases from J, the junction kept 15 bases outside the gene matches. The germline V gene encodes CDR1 SEHNR and CDR2 FQNEAQ (reference sequence). The CDR3 is 17 residues long. The CDR3 DNA is TGTGCCAGCAGCTCGCGTAGGGGCCGGGACAGGGGCTTCGAGCAGTACTTC. Amino acids: CASSSRRGRDRGFEQYF.